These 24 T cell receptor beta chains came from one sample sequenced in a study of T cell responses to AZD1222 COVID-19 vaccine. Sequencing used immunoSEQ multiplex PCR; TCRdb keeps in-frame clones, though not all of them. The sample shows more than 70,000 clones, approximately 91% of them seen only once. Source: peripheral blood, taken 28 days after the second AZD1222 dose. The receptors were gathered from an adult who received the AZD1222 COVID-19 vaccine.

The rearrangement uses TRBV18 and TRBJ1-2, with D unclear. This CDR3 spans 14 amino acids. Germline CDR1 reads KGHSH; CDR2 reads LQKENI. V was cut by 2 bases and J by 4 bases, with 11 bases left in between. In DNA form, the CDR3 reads TGTGCCAGCTCACCAGCGACGGACCTCTATGGCTACACCTTC. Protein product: CASSPATDLYGYTF.

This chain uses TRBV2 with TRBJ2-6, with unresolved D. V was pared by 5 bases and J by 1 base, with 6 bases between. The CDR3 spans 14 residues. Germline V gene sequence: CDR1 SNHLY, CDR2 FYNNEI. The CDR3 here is CASSPMSGANVLTF. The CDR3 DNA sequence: TGTGCCAGCAGTCCCATGTCTGGGGCCAACGTCCTGACTTTC.

CDR3 DNA sequence: TGTGCCAGCAGTTGGGACAGGGGGAACACTGAAGCTTTCTTT. It is translated as CASSWDRGNTEAFF. J is TRBJ1-1 and V is TRBV6-6, with 10 bases that match TRBD1. The germline V gene encodes CDR1 MNHNY and CDR2 SVGAGI (reference sequence). The CDR3 has 14 residues. The V segment lost 4 bases and the J segment 1 base; nucleotides outside the gene matches: 0.

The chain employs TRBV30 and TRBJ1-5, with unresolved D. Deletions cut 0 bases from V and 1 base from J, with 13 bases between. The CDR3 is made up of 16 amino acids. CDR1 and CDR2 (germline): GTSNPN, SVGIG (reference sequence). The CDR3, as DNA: TGTGCCTGGAGTGTGGCAGGTAGTCTAAGCAATCAGCCCCAGCATTTT. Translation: CAWSVAGSLSNQPQHF. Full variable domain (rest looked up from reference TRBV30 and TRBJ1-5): SQTIHQWPATLVQPVGSPLSLECTVEGTSNPNLYWYRQAAGRGLQLLFYSVGIGQISSEVPQNLSASRPQDRQFILSSKKLLLSDSGFYLCAWSVAGSLSNQPQHFGDGTRLSIL.

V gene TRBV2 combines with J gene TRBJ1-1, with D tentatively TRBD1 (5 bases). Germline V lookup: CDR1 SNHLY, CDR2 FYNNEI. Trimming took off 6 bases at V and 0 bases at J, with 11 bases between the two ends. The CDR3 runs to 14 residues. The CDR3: CASRAGQLNTEAFF. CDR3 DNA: TGTGCCAGCAGGGCCGGACAATTGAACACTGAAGCTTTCTTT.

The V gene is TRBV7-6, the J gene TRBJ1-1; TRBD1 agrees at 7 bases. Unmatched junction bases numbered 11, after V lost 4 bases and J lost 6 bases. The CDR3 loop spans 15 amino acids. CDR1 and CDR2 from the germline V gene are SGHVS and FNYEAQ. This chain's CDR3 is CASSSSTGFGSEAFF. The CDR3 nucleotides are TGTGCCAGCAGCTCGTCGACAGGGTTCGGGTCTGAAGCTTTCTTT.

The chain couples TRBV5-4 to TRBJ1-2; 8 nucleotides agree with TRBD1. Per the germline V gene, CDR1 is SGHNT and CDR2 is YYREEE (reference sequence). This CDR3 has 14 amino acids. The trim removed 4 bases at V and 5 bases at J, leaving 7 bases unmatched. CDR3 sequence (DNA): TGTGCCAGCAGCCGACAGGGGAATCCGTATGGCTACACCTTC. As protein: CASSRQGNPYGYTF.

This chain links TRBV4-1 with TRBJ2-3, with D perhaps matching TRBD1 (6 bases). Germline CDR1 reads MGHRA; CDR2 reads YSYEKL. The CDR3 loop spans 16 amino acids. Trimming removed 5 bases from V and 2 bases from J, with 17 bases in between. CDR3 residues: CASSSLVGAYTDTQYF. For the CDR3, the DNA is TGCGCCAGCAGCTCCCTGGTGGGGGCCTACACAGATACGCAGTATTTT.

CDR3 residues: CASRRGGDTQYF. CDR3 DNA: TGTGCCAGCAGAAGAGGGGGAGATACGCAGTATTTT. The gene calls are TRBV6-5 and TRBJ2-3, with D perhaps TRBD1 (6 bases). V was clipped by 6 bases and J by 5 bases, with 9 bases between them. Germline V gene lookup returns CDR1 MNHEY and CDR2 SVGAGI. The CDR3 has 12 amino acids.

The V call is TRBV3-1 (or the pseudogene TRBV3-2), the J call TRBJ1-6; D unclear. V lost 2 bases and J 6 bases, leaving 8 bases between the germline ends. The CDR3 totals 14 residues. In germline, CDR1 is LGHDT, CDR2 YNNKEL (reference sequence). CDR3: CASSQQTANSPLHF. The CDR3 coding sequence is TGTGCCAGCAGCCAACAAACAGCTAATTCACCCCTCCACTTT.

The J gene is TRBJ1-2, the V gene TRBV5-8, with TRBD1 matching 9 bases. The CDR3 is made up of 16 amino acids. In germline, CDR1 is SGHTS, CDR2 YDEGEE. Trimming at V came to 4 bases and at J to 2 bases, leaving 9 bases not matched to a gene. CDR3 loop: CASSRTGTGRNYGYTF. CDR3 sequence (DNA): TGTGCCAGCAGCCGAACAGGGACAGGGAGAAACTATGGCTACACCTTC.

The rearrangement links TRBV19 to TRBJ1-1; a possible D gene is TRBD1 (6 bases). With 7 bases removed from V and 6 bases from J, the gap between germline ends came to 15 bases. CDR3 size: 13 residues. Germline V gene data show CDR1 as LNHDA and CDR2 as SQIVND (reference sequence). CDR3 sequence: CASTWLGGSEAFF. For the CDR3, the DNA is TGTGCCAGTACCTGGCTTGGGGGCTCTGAAGCTTTCTTT.

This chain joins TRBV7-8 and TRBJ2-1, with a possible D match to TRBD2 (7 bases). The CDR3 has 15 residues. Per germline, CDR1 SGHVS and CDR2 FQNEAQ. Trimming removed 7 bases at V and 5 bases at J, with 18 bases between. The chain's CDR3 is CASTYLGGGNNEQFF. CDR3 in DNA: TGTGCCAGCACCTATCTGGGAGGGGGAAACAATGAGCAGTTCTTC.

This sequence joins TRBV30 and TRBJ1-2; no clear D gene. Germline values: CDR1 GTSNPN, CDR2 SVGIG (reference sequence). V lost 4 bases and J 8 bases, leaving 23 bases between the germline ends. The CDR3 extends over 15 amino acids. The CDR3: CAWTKPYSMVMGYTF. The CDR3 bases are TGTGCCTGGACCAAACCTTATTCTATGGTCATGGGCTACACCTTC.

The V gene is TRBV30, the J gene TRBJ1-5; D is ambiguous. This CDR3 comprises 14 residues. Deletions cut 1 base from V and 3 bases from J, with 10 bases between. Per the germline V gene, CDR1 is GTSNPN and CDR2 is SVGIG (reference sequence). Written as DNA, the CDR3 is TGTGCCTGGAGTGCCCTTTGGGCCAATCAGCCCCAGCATTTT. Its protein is CAWSALWANQPQHF.

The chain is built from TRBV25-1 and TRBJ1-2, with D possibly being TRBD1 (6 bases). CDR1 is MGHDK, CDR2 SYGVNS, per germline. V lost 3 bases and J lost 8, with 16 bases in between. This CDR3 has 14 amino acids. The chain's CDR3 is CASSDPGQTNGYTF. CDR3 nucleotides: TGTGCCAGCAGTGACCCCGGACAGACGAACGGCTACACCTTC.

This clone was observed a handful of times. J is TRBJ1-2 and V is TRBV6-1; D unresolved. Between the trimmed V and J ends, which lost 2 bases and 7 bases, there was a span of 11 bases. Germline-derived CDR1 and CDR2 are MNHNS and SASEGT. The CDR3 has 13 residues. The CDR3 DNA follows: TGTGCCAGCAGTGAAACTGCAGATCTTGGCTACACCTTC. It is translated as CASSETADLGYTF.

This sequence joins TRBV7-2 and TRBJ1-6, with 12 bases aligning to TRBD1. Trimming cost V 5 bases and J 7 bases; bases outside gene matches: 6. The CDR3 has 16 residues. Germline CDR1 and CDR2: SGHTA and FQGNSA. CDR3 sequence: CASSRDRGQGNSPLHF. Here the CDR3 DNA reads TGTGCCAGCAGCCGGGACAGGGGGCAAGGGAATTCACCCCTCCACTTT.

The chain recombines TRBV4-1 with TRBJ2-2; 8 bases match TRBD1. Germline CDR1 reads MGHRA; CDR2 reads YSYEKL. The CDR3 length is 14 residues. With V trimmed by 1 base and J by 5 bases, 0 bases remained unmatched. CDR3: CASSQGQGTGELFF. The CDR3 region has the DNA TGCGCCAGCAGCCAAGGACAGGGGACCGGGGAGCTGTTTTTT.

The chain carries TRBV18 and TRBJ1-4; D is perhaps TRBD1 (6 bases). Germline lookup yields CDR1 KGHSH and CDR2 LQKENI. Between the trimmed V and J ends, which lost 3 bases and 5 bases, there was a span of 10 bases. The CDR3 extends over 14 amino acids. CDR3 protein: CASSPWTENEKLFF. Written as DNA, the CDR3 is TGTGCCAGCTCACCGTGGACAGAAAATGAAAAACTGTTTTTT. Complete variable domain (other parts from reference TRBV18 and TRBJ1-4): NAGVMQNPRHLVRRRGQEARLRCSPMKGHSHVYWYRQLPEEGLKFMVYLQKENIIDESGMPKERFSAEFPKEGPSILRIQQVVRGDSAAYFCASSPWTENEKLFFGSGTQLSVL.

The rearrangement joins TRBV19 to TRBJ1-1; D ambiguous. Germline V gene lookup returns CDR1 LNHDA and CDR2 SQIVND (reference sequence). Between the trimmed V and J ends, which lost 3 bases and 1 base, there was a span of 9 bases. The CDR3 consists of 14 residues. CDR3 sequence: CASSIPRENTEAFF. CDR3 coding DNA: TGTGCCAGTAGTATTCCACGGGAGAACACTGAAGCTTTCTTT.

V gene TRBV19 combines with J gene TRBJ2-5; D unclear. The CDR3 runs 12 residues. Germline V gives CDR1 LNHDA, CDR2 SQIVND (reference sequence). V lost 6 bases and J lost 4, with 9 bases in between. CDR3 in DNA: TGTGCCAGTAGGCAAGCTGGAGAGACCCAGTACTTC. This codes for CASRQAGETQYF.

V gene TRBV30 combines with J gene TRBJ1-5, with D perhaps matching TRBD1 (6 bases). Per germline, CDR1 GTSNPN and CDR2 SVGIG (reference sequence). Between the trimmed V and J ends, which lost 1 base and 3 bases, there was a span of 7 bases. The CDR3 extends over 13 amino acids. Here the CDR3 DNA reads TGTGCCTGGAGTGGACAGGTCAATCAGCCCCAGCATTTT. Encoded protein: CAWSGQVNQPQHF.

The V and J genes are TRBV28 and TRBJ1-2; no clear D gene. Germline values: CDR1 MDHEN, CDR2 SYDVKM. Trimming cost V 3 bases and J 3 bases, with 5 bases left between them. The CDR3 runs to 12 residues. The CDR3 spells CASSLSDYGYTF. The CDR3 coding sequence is TGTGCCAGCAGTTTGTCAGACTATGGCTACACCTTC.